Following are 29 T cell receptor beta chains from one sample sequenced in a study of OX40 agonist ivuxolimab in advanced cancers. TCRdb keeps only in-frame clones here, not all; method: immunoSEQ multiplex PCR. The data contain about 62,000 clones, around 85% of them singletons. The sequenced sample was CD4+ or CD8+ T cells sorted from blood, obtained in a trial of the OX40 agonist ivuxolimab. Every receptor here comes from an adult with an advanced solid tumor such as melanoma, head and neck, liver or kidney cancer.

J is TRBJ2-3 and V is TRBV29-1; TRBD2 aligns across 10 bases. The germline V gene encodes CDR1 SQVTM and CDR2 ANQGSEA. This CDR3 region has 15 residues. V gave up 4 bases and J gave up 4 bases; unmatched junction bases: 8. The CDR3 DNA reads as TGCAGCGTTGTAGGGCTAGCGGGAGAGGCAGATACGCAGTATTTT. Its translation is CSVVGLAGEADTQYF.

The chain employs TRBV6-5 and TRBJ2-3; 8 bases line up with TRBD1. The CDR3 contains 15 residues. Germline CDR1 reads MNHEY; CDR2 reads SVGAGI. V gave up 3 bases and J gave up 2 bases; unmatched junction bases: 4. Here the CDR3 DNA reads TGTGCCAGCAGTTATGACAGGGGCAACACAGATACGCAGTATTTT. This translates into CASSYDRGNTDTQYF.

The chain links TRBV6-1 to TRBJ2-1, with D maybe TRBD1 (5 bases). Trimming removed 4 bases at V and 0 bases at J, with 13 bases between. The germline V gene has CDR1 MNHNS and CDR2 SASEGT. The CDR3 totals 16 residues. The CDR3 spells CASSALGQASYNEQFF. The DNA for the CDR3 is TGTGCCAGCAGTGCTCTGGGGCAAGCCTCCTACAATGAGCAGTTCTTC.

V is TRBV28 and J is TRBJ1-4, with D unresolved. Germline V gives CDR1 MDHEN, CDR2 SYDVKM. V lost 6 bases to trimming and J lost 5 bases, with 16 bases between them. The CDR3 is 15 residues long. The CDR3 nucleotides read TGTGCCAGCAGGTCTTTCCAGAGAGAAAATGAAAAACTGTTTTTT. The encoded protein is CASRSFQRENEKLFF.

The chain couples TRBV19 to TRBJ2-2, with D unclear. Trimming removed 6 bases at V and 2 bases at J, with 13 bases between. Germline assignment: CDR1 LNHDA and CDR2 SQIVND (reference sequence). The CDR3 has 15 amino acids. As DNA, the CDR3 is TGTGCCAGTAGCGCCTTTGGCCGTAACACCGGGGAGCTGTTTTTT. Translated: CASSAFGRNTGELFF. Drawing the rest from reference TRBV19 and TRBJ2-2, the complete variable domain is DGGITQSPKYLFRKEGQNVTLSCEQNLNHDAMYWYRQDPGQGLRLIYYSQIVNDFQKGDIAEGYSVSREKKESFPLTVTSAQKNPTAFYLCASSAFGRNTGELFFGEGSRLTVL.

The DNA for the CDR3 is TGTGCCAGCAGCTGGGGACAGGGCGGAACTGAAGCTTTCTTT. It encodes CASSWGQGGTEAFF. The chain combines TRBV7-8 with TRBJ1-1; TRBD1 matches 9 bases. The CDR3 is 14 amino acids. V gave up 4 bases and J gave up 5 bases; unmatched junction bases: 5. Germline V gene lookup returns CDR1 SGHVS and CDR2 FQNEAQ. The full variable domain, completed using reference TRBV7-8 and TRBJ1-1, is GAGVSQSPRYKVAKRGQDVALRCDPISGHVSLFWYQQALGQGPEFLTYFQNEAQLDKSGLPSDRFFAERPEGSVSTLKIQRTQQEDSAVYLCASSWGQGGTEAFFGQGTRLTVV.

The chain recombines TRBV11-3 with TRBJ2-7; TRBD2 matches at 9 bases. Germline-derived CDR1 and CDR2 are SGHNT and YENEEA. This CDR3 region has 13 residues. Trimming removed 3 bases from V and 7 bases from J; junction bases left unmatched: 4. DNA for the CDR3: TGTGCCAGCAGCTTTGGACTAGCGAGGGAGCAGTACTTC. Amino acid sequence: CASSFGLAREQYF.

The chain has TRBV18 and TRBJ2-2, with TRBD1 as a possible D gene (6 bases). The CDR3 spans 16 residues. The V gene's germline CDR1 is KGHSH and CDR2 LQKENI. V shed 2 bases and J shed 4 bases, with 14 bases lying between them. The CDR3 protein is CASSPAEGVRTGELFF. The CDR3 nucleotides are TGTGCCAGCTCACCAGCAGAGGGGGTTCGCACCGGGGAGCTGTTTTTT.

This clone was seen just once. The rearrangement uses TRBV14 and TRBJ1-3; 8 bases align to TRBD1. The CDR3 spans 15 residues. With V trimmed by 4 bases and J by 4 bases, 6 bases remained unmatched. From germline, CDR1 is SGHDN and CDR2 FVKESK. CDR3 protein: CASSLGQGEGNTIYF. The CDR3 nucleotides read TGTGCCAGCAGCCTCGGACAGGGCGAAGGAAACACCATATATTTT.

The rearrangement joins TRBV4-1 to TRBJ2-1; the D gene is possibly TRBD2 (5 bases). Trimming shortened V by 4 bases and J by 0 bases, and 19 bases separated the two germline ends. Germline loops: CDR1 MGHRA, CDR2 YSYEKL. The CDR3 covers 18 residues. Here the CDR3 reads CASSPKTGVGASYNEQFF. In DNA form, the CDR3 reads TGCGCCAGCAGCCCGAAAACGGGTGTGGGAGCCTCCTACAATGAGCAGTTCTTC.

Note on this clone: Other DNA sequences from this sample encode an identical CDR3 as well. DNA of the CDR3: TGCGCCAGCAGCCTAGGACAGGGGGCCTACGAGCAGTACTTC. Translating it yields CASSLGQGAYEQYF. This chain joins TRBV5-1 and TRBJ2-7; the match to TRBD1 covers 10 bases. Germline V gene lookup returns CDR1 SGHRS and CDR2 YFSETQ. Trimming removed 4 bases from V and 2 bases from J; junction bases left unmatched: 3. The CDR3 is 14 residues long. Based on the CDR3 plus reference TRBV5-1 and TRBJ2-7, the full variable domain is KAGVTQTPRYLIKTRGQQVTLSCSPISGHRSVSWYQQTPGQGLQFLFEYFSETQRNKGNFPGRFSGRQFSNSRSEMNVSTLELGDSALYLCASSLGQGAYEQYFGPGTRLTVT.

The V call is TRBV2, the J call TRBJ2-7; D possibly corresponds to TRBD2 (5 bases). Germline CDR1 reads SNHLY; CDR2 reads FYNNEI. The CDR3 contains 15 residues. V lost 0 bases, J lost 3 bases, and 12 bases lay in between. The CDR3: CASSEARVRIYEQYF. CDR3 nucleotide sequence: TGTGCCAGCAGTGAAGCGCGGGTAAGAATCTACGAGCAGTACTTC. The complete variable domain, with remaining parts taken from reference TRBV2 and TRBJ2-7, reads EPEVTQTPSHQVTQMGQEVILRCVPISNHLYFYWYRQILGQKVEFLVSFYNNEISEKSEIFDDQFSVERPDGSNFTLKIRSTKLEDSAMYFCASSEARVRIYEQYFGPGTRLTVT.

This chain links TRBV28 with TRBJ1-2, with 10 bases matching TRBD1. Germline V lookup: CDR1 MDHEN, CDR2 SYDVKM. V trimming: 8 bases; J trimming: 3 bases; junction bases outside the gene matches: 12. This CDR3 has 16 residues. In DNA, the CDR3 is TGTGCCAGCCGAACCGGGACAGGGGTCGGGCACTATGGCTACACCTTC. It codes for CASRTGTGVGHYGYTF.

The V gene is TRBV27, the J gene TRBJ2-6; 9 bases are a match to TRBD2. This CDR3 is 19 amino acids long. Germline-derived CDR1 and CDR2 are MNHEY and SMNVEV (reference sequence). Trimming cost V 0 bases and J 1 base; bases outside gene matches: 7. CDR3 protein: CASSLSRTSVQSGANVLTF. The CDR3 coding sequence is TGTGCCAGCAGTTTATCAAGGACTAGCGTACAATCTGGGGCCAACGTCCTGACTTTC.

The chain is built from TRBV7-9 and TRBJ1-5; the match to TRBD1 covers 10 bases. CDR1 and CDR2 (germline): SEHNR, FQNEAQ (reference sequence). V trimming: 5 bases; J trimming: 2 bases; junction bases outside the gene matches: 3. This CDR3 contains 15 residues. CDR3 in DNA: TGTGCCAGCAGCCCCGGACAGGGGGGCAATCAGCCCCAGCATTTT. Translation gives CASSPGQGGNQPQHF.

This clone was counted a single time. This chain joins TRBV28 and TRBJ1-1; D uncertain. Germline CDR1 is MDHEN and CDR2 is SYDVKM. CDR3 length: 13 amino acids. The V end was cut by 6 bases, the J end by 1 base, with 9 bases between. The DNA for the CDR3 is TGTGCCAGCAGGGGAACAGCGAACACTGAAGCTTTCTTT. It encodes CASRGTANTEAFF.

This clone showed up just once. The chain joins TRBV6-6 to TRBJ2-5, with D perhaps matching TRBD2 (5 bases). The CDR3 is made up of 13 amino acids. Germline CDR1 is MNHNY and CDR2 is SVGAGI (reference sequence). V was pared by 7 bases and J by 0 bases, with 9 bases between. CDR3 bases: TGTGCCAGCATCCGAGGGCACCAAGAGACCCAGTACTTC. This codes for CASIRGHQETQYF.

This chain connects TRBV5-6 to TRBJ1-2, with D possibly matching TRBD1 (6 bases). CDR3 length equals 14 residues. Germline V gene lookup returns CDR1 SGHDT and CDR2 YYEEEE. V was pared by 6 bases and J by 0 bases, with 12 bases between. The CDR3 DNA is TGTGCCAGCACCCGGGGGCAATCTAACTATGGCTACACCTTC. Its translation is CASTRGQSNYGYTF.

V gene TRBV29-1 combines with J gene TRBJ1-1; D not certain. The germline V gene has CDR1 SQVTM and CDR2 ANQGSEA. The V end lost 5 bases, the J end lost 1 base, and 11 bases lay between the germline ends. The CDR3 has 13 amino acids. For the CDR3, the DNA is TGCAGCGTTTGGCGGGCGGCGAACACTGAAGCTTTCTTT. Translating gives CSVWRAANTEAFF.

The CDR3 nucleotides read TGCGCCAGCAGCCAGAAACTAGCGGGAGTAGGCACAGATACGCAGTATTTT. Translated: CASSQKLAGVGTDTQYF. The genes are TRBV5-1 and TRBJ2-3, with 11 bases matching TRBD2. With 4 bases clipped from V and 1 base from J, the junction kept 8 bases outside the gene matches. The CDR3 totals 17 residues. Germline assignment: CDR1 SGHRS and CDR2 YFSETQ.

The CDR3 here is CASSPRENYNEQFF. The CDR3 DNA reads TGTGCCAGCAGTCCCCGGGAAAACTACAATGAGCAGTTCTTC. This rearrangement joins TRBV6-5 to TRBJ2-1; possibly TRBD2 for D (5 bases). CDR1 is MNHEY and CDR2 is SVGAGI in the germline V gene. The CDR3 contains 14 residues. V gave up 5 bases and J gave up 3 bases, with 11 bases separating them.

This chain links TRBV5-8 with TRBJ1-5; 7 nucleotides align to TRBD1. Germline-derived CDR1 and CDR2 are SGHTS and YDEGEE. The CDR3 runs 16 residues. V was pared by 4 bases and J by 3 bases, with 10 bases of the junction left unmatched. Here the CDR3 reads CASSPRQGTYNQPQHF. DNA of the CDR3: TGTGCCAGCAGCCCACGACAGGGAACTTACAATCAGCCCCAGCATTTT.

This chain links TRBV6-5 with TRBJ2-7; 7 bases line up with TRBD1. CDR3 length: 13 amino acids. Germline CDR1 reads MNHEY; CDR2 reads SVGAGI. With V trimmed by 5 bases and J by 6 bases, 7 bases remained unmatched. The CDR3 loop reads CASSRTGVSEQYF. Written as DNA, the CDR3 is TGTGCCAGCAGTCGTACAGGGGTGAGCGAGCAGTACTTC.

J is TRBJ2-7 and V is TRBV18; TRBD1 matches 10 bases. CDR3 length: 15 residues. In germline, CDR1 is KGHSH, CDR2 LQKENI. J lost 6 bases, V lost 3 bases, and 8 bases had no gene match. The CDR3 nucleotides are TGTGCCAGCTCACCTTACCGGGACAGGGGAGGCGAGCAGTACTTC. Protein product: CASSPYRDRGGEQYF. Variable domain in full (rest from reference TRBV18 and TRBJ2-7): NAGVMQNPRHLVRRRGQEARLRCSPMKGHSHVYWYRQLPEEGLKFMVYLQKENIIDESGMPKERFSAEFPKEGPSILRIQQVVRGDSAAYFCASSPYRDRGGEQYFGPGTRLTVT.

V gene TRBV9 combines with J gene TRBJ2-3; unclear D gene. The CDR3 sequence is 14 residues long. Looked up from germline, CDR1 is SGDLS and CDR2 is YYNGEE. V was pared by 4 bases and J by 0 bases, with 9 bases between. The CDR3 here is CASSSVSSTDTQYF. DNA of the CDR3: TGTGCCAGCAGCTCCGTATCTAGCACAGATACGCAGTATTTT.

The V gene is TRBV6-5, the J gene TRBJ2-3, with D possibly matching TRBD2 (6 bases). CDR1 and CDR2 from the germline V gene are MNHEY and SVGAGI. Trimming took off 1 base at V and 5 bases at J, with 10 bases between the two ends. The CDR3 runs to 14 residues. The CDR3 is CASSYWAGLDTQYF. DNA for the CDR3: TGTGCCAGCAGTTACTGGGCGGGGCTAGATACGCAGTATTTT.

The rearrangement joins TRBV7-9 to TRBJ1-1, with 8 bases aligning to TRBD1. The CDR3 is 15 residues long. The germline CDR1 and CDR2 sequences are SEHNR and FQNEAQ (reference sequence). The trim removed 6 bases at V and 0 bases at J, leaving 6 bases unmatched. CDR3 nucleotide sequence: TGTGCCAGCAGAAAGACAGGGGACATGAACACTGAAGCTTTCTTT. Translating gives CASRKTGDMNTEAFF.

The CDR3 DNA is TGTGCCAGCAGTTTAGATGTGGGGGAGTCCAAAAACATTCAGTACTTC. Translating it yields CASSLDVGESKNIQYF. The V and J genes are TRBV27 and TRBJ2-4; D possibly uses TRBD1 or TRBD2 (5 bases each). Germline values: CDR1 MNHEY, CDR2 SMNVEV (reference sequence). The CDR3 extends over 16 amino acids. The V end was cut by 2 bases, the J end by 2 bases, with 13 bases between.

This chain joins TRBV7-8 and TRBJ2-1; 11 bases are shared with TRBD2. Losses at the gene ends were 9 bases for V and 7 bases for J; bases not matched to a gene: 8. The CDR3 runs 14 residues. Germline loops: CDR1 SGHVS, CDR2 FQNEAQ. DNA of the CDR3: TGTGCCAGTCATCAGCTAGCGGGAGGAAATGAGCAGTTCTTC. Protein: CASHQLAGGNEQFF.